This T cell receptor (beta chain) was sequenced during a study of blood T cell repertoires in COVID-19. Trimming took 0 bases from V and 5 from J, leaving 8 bases between them. The CDR3 spans 13 residues. Germline values: CDR1 WSHSY, CDR2 SAAADI. TCRdb's table, derived via immunoSEQ multiplex PCR, lists solely in-frame clones and lacks some. The data hold approximately 390,000 clones, with roughly 90% observed a single time. The chain is built from TRBV10-2 and TRBJ2-7; possible D gene TRBD2, 5 bases. The TCR sequence derives from a man aged 18 to 30 with active or convalescent COVID-19. The sample was peripheral blood. CDR3 in DNA: TGCGCCAGCAGTGAGTCGGGTAGCGACGAGCAGTACTTC. Amino acid sequence: CASSESGSDEQYF.